Described below is a single T cell receptor beta chain sequence and its context. Its antigen is not identified. The data are from a study of T-cell memory formation after mild COVID-19. Broader study findings: A second wave expanding day 15 to 37 was CD4+-biased; contracting clones were balanced.

J was trimmed by 4 bases and V by 6 bases; bases with no gene match: 7. The germline V gene encodes CDR1 MGHDK and CDR2 SYGVNS. This CDR3 is 15 amino acids long. TCRdb reanalysed the 5' RACE reads using MiXCR and keeps one entry per CDR3 protein. The repertoire holds 410,000 or so distinct CDR3 sequences, with 20% to 25% as singletons. The chain employs TRBV25-1 and TRBJ2-1; 9 nucleotides agree with TRBD1. The sample consisted of PBMCs or a T cell subset sorted from them (not recorded which). This receptor was obtained from an adult woman who had mild COVID-19 (a few samples of this study predate the infection). Cell type and time point are not known. CDR3 sequence: CASRFGTGHYNEQFF. In DNA, the CDR3 is TGTGCCAGCAGATTCGGGACAGGGCATTACAATGAGCAGTTCTTC.